This TCR beta chain was identified during a study of blood T cell repertoires in COVID-19. Whole-study context: From the United States, Italy and Spain came samples of acute and convalescent COVID-19. T cells, B-cell-depleted T cells, or PBMCs supplied cDNA or gDNA.

The CDR3 sequence is 13 residues long. CDR1 and CDR2 (germline): SQVTM, ANQGSEA. Authors' methods: How many nucleated cells were present was estimated from reference gene primer amplification. Repertoires were generated with immunoSEQ multiplex PCR, while TCRdb's copy carries only in-frame clones and drops some. V, J and clone size derive from that table, while D and trimming were established from the DNA sequence. The sample carries about 160,000 clones, around four fifths recorded once. In the case of this clone: The junction shows a germline mismatch at one end, possibly a read error.

The chain couples TRBV29-1 to TRBJ1-4; D may be TRBD1 (5 bases). The TCR originated in a woman aged 80 or older with active or convalescent COVID-19. Sequenced: peripheral blood. The CDR3 DNA reads as TGCAGCTCTCGTGACAGTTCTAAAGAAAAACTGTTTTTT. The encoded protein is CSSRDSSKEKLFF.